This T cell receptor (beta chain) comes out of a study of blood T cell repertoires in COVID-19. Background on the study: COVID-19 samples collected from the United States, Italy and Spain covered acute and convalescent phases. PBMCs, B-cell-depleted T cells, or T cells provided the cDNA or gDNA that made up the material.

This clone was detected once. The authors' processing: For nucleated cells, counts were estimated from reference gene primer amplification. Repertoires were generated with immunoSEQ multiplex PCR, while TCRdb's copy carries only in-frame clones and drops some. V, J and clone size were drawn from that table, and D and trimming were deduced from the DNA. The sample has approximately 94,000 clones, more than 75% seen once. Germline trimming cut 0 bases from V and 3 bases from J; bases unmatched to any gene: 16. Germline V CDR1 and CDR2: SGHTA, FQGNSA. There are 21 residues in the CDR3. The chain joins TRBV7-2 to TRBJ2-5, with TRBD2 matching over 13 bases. This clonotype originated in a man aged 30 to 39 in a cohort sampled during active COVID-19. Sequenced input: peripheral blood. The CDR3 DNA sequence: TGTGCCAGCAGCTTAGCCCGGCAGAGTGGACTAGCGGGGGCCGCGGAAGAGACCCAGTACTTC. This translates into CASSLARQSGLAGAAEETQYF. Using reference TRBV7-2 and TRBJ2-5 for the parts outside the CDR3, the full variable domain is GAGVSQSPSNKVTEKGKDVELRCDPISGHTALYWYRQSLGQGLEFLIYFQGNSAPDKSGLPSDRFSAERTGGSVSTLTIQRTQQEDSAVYLCASSLARQSGLAGAAEETQYFGPGTRLLVL.